Listed below are T cell receptor beta chains from one sample, sequenced in a study of blood T cell repertoires in COVID-19. Some clones are missing from TCRdb's copy, which holds only in-frame ones; the method was immunoSEQ multiplex PCR. This sample has some 170,000 clones, with about nine tenths found just once. The specimen was peripheral blood. The source of these receptors is a woman aged 45-60 years with acute or convalescent COVID-19. CDR3s include the opening cysteine and the closing phenylalanine or tryptophan. A D gene is named only where the DNA matches it firmly. Where a row states a size, it is once, few, many or the class of an expanded clone; other rows omit it.

d_call: TRBD2
v_call: TRBV4-3
clone_size: -
j_call: TRBJ2-7
cdr3_nt: TGCGCCAGCAGCCAAGGAGGGGGACTAGCGGGTTCCTACGAGCAGTACTTC
cdr3_aa: CASSQGGGLAGSYEQYF

d_call: TRBD2
v_call: TRBV29-1
clone_size: -
j_call: TRBJ2-3
cdr3_nt: TGCAGCGTTGAACGCGGGAGCGAAGATACGCAGTATTTT
cdr3_aa: CSVERGSEDTQYF

d_call: TRBD1
v_call: TRBV13
clone_size: -
j_call: TRBJ2-7
cdr3_nt: TGTGCCAGCAGCTTAGGCGCCGGGACAGGGGCACAGCAGTACTTC
cdr3_aa: CASSLGAGTGAQQYF

d_call: -
v_call: TRBV9
clone_size: once
j_call: TRBJ1-3
cdr3_nt: TGTGCCAGCAGCCCGAGGGGACACCACTCTGGAAACACCATATATTTT
cdr3_aa: CASSPRGHHSGNTIYF

d_call: -
v_call: TRBV6-2/TRBV6-3
clone_size: -
j_call: TRBJ2-1
cdr3_nt: TGTGCCAGCAGTTACGCTCTAACGGGGCAGTTCTTC
cdr3_aa: CASSYALTGQFF

d_call: -
v_call: TRBV5-8
clone_size: once
j_call: TRBJ1-2
cdr3_nt: TGTGCCAGCAGCTTGGAGGGGGATCACCTCTATGGCTACACCTTC
cdr3_aa: CASSLEGDHLYGYTF

d_call: TRBD2
v_call: TRBV2
clone_size: few
j_call: TRBJ2-3
cdr3_nt: TGTGCCAGCAGTCCCCTCAGCGGGAGAGGGGATACGCAGTATTTT
cdr3_aa: CASSPLSGRGDTQYF

d_call: -
v_call: TRBV18
clone_size: -
j_call: TRBJ2-3
cdr3_nt: TGTGCCAGCTCACCTGAAGCGGGTACAGATACGCAGTATTTT
cdr3_aa: CASSPEAGTDTQYF

d_call: -
v_call: TRBV29-1
clone_size: -
j_call: TRBJ1-3
cdr3_nt: TGCAGCGTTGGCGACATTAGCTCTGGAAACACCATATATTTT
cdr3_aa: CSVGDISSGNTIYF

d_call: TRBD1
v_call: TRBV5-1
clone_size: -
j_call: TRBJ2-3
cdr3_nt: TGCGCCAGCAGCTTGGGCCAGGGGGTCTACACAGATACGCAGTATTTT
cdr3_aa: CASSLGQGVYTDTQYF

d_call: TRBD1
v_call: TRBV5-4
clone_size: few
j_call: TRBJ1-1
cdr3_nt: TGTGCCAGCAGTCCCGGGACAGGTGAGGTTTTCTTT
cdr3_aa: CASSPGTGEVFF